This TCR beta chain was identified during a study of blood T cell repertoires in COVID-19. Study details: PBMCs, B-cell-depleted T cells, or T cells were the source of the cDNA or gDNA that made up the material.

Germline CDR1 is ENHRY and CDR2 is SYGVKD. The CDR3 has 14 amino acids. With 3 bases removed from V and 3 bases from J, the gap between germline ends came to 9 bases. Authors' data handling: For nucleated cells, counts were estimated from reference gene primer amplification. TCRdb's copy holds only in-frame clones and misses some; the assay was immunoSEQ multiplex PCR. V and J calls and clone size are copied from that table; D and trimming were computed from the DNA. The data contain around 150,000 clones, around nine tenths of them seen just once; the ten biggest clones take up 4.3%. Material for sequencing was peripheral blood. The sequence derives from a woman in her 40s with acute or convalescent COVID-19. The V and J genes are TRBV10-3 and TRBJ1-5; a weak D match, TRBD1 (5 bases). CDR3 sequence: CAISDPRDNQPQHF. CDR3 sequence (DNA): TGTGCCATCAGTGACCCCAGGGACAATCAGCCCCAGCATTTT.